This TCR beta chain was identified in a study of cytomegalovirus exposure and HLA in healthy donors. The primer mix had 60 Vbeta and 13 Jbeta primers. As handled by the study authors: A later analysis tallied about 80 million unique TCR beta chains, about 9.9 million of them shared. Measured with immunoSEQ multiplex PCR; TCRdb has only the in-frame clones, and not every one. D and trimming come from the DNA, and the V and J calls and clone size come from that table. The table has over 85,000 clones, over 65% seen once. V gave up 2 bases and J gave up 0 bases, with 5 bases separating them. This CDR3 contains 14 residues. Germline V gives CDR1 MNHNS, CDR2 SASEGT.

The J gene is TRBJ1-5, the V gene TRBV6-1, with D hard to call. Material for sequencing was PBMCs. The origin of this receptor is a man aged 30-40 years in good health and CMV-seropositive. The CDR3 is CASSENYSNQPQHF. The CDR3 DNA follows: TGTGCCAGCAGTGAAAATTATAGCAATCAGCCCCAGCATTTT.